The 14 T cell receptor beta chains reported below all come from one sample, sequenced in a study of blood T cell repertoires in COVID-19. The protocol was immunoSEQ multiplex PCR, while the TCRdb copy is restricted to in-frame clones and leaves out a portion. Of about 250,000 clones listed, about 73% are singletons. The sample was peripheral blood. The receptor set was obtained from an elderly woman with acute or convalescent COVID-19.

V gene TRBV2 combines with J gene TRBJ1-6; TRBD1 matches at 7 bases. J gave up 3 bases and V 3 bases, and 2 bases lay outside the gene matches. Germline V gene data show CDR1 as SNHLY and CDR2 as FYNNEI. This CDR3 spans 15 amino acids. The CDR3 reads CASSETGYYNSPLHF. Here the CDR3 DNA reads TGTGCCAGCAGTGAGACAGGGTACTATAATTCACCCCTCCACTTT.

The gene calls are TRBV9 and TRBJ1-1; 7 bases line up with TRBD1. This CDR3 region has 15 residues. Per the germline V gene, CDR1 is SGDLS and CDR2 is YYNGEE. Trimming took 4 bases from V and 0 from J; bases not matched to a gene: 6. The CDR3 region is CASSPRQGMNTEAFF. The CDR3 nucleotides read TGTGCCAGCAGCCCTCGACAGGGAATGAACACTGAAGCTTTCTTT.

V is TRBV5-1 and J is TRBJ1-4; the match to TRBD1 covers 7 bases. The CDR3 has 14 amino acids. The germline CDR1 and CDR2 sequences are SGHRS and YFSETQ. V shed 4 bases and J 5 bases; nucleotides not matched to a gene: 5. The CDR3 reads CASSQQGNNEKLFF. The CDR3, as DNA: TGCGCCAGCAGCCAACAGGGGAACAATGAAAAACTGTTTTTT.

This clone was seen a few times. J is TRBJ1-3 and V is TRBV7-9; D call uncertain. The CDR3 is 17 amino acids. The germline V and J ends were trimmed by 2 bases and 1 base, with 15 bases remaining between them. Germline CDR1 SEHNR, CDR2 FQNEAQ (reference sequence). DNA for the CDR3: TGTGCCAGCAGCTTAAGCGGCGGAGTTCGATCTGGAAACACCATATATTTT. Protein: CASSLSGGVRSGNTIYF.

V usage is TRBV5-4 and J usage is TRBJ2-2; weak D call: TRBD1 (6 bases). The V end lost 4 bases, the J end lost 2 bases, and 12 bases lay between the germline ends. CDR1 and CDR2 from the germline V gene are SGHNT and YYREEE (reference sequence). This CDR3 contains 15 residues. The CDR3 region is CASSQDRDNTGELFF. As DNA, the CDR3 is TGTGCCAGCAGCCAGGACAGAGATAACACCGGGGAGCTGTTTTTT.

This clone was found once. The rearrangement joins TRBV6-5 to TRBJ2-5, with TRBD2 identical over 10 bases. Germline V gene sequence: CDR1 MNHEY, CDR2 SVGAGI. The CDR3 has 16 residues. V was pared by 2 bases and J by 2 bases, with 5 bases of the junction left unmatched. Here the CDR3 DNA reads TGTGCCAGCAGTTACGCGGCTAGCGGGGGACAAGAGACCCAGTACTTC. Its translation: CASSYAASGGQETQYF.

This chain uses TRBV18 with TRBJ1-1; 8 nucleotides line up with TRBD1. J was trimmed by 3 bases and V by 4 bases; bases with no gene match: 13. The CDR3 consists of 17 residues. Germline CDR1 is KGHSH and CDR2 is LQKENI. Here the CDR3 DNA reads TGTGCCAGCTCACACTCCAGGGGGCTAGAGGGTGACACTGAAGCTTTCTTT. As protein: CASSHSRGLEGDTEAFF.

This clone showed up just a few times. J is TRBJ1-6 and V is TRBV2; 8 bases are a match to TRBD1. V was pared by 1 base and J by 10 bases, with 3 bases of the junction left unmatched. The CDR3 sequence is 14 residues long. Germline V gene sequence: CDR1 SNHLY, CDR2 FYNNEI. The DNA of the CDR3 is TGTGCCAGCAGTGAAGGGCAGGGGGCCTCACCCCTCCACTTT. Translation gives CASSEGQGASPLHF.

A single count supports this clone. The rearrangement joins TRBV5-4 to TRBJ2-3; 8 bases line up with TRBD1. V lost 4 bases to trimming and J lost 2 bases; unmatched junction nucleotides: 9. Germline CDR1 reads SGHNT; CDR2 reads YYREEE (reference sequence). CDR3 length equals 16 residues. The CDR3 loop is CASSHDRGQNTDTQYF. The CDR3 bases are TGTGCCAGCAGCCACGACAGGGGTCAGAACACAGATACGCAGTATTTT. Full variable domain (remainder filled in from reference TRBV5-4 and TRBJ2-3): ETGVTQSPTHLIKTRGQQVTLRCSSQSGHNTVSWYQQALGQGPQFIFQYYREEENGRGNFPPRFSGLQFPNYSSELNVNALELDDSALYLCASSHDRGQNTDTQYFGPGTRLTVL.

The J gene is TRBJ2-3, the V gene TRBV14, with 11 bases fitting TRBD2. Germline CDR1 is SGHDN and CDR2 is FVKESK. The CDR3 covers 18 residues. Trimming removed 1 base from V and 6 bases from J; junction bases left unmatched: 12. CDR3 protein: CASSQGSQLLAGADTQYF. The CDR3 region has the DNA TGTGCCAGCAGCCAAGGGTCCCAATTACTAGCGGGGGCTGATACGCAGTATTTT.

The CDR3 here is CASSEMVRGWGETQYF. CDR3 nucleotide sequence: TGTGCCAGCAGTGAAATGGTCAGGGGGTGGGGAGAGACCCAGTACTTC. The chain is built from TRBV6-1 and TRBJ2-5; TRBD1 aligns across 7 bases. Germline CDR1 is MNHNS and CDR2 is SASEGT. The CDR3 has 16 amino acids. Trimming removed 2 bases from V and 4 bases from J; junction bases left unmatched: 10.

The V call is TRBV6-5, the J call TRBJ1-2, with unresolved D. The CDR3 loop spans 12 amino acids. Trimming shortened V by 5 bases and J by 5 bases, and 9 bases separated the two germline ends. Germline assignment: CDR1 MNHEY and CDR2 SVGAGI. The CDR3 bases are TGTGCCAGCAGTCCGGGTCCTTATGGCTACACCTTC. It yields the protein CASSPGPYGYTF.

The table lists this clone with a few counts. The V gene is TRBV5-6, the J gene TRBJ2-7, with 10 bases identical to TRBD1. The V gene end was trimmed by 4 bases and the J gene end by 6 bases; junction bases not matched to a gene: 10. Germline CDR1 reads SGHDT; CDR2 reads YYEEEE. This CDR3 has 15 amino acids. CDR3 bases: TGTGCCAGCAGCCCTAGGGACAGGGGATGGGGCGAGCAGTACTTC. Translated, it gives CASSPRDRGWGEQYF.

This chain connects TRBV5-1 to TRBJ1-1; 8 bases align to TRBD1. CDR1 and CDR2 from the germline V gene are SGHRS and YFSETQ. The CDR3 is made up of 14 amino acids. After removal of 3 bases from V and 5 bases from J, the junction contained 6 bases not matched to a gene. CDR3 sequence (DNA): TGCGCCAGCAGCTCTGCAGGGGGCGGTACTGAAGCTTTCTTT. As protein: CASSSAGGGTEAFF.